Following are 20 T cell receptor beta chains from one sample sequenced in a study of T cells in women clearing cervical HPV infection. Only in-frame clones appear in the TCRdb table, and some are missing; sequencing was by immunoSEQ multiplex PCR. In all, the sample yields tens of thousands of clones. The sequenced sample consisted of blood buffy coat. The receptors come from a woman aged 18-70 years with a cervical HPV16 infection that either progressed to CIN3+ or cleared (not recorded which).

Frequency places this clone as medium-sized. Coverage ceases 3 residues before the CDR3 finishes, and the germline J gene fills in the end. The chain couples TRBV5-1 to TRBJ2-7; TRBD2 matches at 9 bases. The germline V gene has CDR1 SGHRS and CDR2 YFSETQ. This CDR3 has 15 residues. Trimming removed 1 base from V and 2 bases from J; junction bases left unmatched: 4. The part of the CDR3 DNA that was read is TGCGCCAGCAGCTTGAGGGGACTAGCAGCCTACGAG. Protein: CASSLRGLAAYE. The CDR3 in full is CASSLRGLAAYEQYF.

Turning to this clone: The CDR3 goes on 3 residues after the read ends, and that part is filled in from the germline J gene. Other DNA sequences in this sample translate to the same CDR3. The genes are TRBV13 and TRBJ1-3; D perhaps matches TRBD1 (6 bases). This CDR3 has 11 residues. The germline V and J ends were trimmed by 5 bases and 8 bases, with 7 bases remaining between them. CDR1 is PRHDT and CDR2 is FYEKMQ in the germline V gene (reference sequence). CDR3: CASSKGDTIYF. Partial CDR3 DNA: TGTGCCAGCAGCAAGGGGGACACC.

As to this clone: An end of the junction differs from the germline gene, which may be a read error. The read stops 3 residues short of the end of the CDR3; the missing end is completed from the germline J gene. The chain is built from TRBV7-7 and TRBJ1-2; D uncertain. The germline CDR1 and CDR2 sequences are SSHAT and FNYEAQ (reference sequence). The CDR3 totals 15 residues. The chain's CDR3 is CASSRTSGVTDTYTF. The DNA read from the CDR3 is TGTGCTAGCAGTAGGACTAGCGGGGTCACAGATACC.

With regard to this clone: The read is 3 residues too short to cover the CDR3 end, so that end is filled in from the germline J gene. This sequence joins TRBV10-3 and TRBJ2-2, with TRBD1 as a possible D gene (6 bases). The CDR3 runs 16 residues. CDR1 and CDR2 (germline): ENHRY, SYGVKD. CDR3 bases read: TGTGCCATCACACAGGGAGCTAACTCTGGGGCCAACGTG. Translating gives CAITQGANSGANV. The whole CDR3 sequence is CAITQGANSGANVLFF.

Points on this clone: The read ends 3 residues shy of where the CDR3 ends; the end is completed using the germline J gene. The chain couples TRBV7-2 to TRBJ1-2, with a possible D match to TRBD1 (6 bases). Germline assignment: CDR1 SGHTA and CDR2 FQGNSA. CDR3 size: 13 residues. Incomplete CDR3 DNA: TGTGCCAGCAGCTTATATGTGGGGGCTGAC. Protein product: CASSLYVGAD. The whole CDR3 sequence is CASSLYVGADYTF. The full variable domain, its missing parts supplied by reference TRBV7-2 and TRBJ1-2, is GAGVSQSPSNKVTEKGKDVELRCDPISGHTALYWYRQSLGQGLEFLIYFQGNSAPDKSGLPSDRFSAERTGGSVSTLTIQRTQQEDSAVYLCASSLYVGADYTFGSGTRLTVV.

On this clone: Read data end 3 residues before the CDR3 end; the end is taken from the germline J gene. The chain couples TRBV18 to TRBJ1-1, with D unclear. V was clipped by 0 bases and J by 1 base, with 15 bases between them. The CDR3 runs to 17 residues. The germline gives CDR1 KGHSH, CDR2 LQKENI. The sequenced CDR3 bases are TGTGCCAGCTCACCACCGATTTGGCCCTCCAAGAACACTGAA. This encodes CASSPPIWPSKNTE. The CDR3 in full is CASSPPIWPSKNTEAFF.

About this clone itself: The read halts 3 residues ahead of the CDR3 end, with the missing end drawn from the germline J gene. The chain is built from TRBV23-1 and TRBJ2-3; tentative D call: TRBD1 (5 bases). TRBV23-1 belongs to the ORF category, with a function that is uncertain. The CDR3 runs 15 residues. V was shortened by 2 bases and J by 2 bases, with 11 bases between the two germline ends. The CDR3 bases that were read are TGCGCCAGCAGTCAAGTGGACAAGAACACAGATACG. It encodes CASSQVDKNTDT. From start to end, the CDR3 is CASSQVDKNTDTQYF.

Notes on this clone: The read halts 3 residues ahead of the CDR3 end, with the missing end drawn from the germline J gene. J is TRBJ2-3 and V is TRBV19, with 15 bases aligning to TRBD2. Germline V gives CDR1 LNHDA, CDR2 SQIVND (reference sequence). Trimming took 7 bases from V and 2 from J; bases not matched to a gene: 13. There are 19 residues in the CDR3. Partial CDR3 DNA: TGTGCCAGTACCCCCCCCCAGGGACTAGCGGGAGGAACCACAGATACG. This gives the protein CASTPPQGLAGGTTDT. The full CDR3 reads CASTPPQGLAGGTTDTQYF.

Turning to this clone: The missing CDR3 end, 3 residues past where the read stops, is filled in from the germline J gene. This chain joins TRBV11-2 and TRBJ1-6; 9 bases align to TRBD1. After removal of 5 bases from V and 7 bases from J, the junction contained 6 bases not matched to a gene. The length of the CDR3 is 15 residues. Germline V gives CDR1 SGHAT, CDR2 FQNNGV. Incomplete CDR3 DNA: TGTGCCAGCAGCCCTCACAGGGGGCAGAATTCACCC. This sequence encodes CASSPHRGQNSP. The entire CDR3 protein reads CASSPHRGQNSPLHF.

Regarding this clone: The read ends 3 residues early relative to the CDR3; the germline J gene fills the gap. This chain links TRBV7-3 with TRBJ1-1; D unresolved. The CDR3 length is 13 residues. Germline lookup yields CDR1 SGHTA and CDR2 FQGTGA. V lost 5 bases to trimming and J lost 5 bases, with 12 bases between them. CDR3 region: CASSPGRETEAFF. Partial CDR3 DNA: TGTGCCAGCAGCCCCGGGCGGGAGACTGAA. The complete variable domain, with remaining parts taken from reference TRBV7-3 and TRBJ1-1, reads GAGVSQTPSNKVTEKGKYVELRCDPISGHTALYWYRQSLGQGPEFLIYFQGTGAADDSGLPNDRFFAVRPEGSVSTLKIQRTERGDSAVYLCASSPGRETEAFFGQGTRLTVV.

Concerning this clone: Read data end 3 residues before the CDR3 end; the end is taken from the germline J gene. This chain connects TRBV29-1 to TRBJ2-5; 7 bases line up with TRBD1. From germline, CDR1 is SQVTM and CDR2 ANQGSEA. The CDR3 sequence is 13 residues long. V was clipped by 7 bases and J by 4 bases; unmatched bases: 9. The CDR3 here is CSAPRDSSETQYF. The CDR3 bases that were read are TGCAGCGCCCCCAGGGACAGCTCAGAGACC.

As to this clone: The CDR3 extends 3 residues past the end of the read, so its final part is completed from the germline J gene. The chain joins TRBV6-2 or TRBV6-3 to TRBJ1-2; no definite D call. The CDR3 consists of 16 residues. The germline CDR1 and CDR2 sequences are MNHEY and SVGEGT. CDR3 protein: CASSYGLAGDLDTYTF. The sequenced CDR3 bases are TGTGCCAGCAGTTATGGACTAGCGGGAGATCTGGATACC.

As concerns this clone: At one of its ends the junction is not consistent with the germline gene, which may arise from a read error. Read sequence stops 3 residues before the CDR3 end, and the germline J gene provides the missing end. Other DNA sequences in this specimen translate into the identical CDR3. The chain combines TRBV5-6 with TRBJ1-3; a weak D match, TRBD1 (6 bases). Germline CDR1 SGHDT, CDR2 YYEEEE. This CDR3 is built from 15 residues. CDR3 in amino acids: CASSLGGGSGNTIYF. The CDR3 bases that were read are TGTGCCAGCAGCTTGGGCGGGGGCTCTGGAAACACA.

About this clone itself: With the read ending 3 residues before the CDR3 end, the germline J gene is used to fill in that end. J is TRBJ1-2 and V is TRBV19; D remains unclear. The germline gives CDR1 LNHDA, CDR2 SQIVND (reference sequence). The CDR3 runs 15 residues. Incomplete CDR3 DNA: TGTGCCAGTAGTGAGCTAGCGGGCCCGTACAATGAC. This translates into CASSELAGPYND. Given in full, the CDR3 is CASSELAGPYNDYTF. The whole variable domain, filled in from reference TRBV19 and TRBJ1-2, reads DGGITQSPKYLFRKEGQNVTLSCEQNLNHDAMYWYRQDPGQGLRLIYYSQIVNDFQKGDIAEGYSVSREKKESFPLTVTSAQKNPTAFYLCASSELAGPYNDYTFGSGTRLTVV.

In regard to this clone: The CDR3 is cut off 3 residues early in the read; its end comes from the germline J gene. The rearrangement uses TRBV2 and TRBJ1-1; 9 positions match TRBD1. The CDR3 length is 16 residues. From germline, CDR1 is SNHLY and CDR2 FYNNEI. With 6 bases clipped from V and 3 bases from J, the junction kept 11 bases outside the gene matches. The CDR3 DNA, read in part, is TGTGCCAGCAGCGTCCCGGGACAGGGTGGGGACACTGAA. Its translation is CASSVPGQGGDTE. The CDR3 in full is CASSVPGQGGDTEAFF.

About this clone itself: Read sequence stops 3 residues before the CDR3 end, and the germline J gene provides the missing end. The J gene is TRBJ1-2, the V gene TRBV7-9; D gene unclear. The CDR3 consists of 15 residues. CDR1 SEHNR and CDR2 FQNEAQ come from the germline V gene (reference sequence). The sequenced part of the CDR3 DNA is TGTGCCAGCAGCTTAGGTTCCATCCTAGTTAATGAC. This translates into CASSLGSILVND. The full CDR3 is CASSLGSILVNDYTF. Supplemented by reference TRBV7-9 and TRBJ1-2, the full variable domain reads DTGVSQNPRHKITKRGQNVTFRCDPISEHNRLYWYRQTLGQGPEFLTYFQNEAQLEKSRLLSDRFSAERPKGSFSTLEIQRTEQGDSAMYLCASSLGSILVNDYTFGSGTRLTVV.

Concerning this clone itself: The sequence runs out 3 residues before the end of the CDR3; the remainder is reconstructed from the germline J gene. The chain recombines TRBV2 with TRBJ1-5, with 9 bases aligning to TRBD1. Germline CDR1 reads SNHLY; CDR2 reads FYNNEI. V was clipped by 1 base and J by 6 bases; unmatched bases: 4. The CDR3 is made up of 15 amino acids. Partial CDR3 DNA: TGTGCCAGCAGTGAAGAGGGACAGGGAGGTCAGCCC. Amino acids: CASSEEGQGGQP. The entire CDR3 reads CASSEEGQGGQPQHF.

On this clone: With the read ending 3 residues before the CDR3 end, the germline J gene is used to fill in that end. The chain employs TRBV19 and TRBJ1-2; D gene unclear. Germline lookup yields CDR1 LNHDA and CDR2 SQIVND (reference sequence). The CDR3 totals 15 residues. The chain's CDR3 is CASSQLAGGRNDYTF. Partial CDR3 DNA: TGTGCCAGTAGCCAACTAGCGGGAGGCCGGAATGAC.

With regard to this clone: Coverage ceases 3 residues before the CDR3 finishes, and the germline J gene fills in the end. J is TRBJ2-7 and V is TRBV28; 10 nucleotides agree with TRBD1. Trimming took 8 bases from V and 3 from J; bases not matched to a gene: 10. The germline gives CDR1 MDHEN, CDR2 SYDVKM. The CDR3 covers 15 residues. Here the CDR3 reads CASGLSGTGDYEQYF. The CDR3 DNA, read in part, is TGTGCCAGCGGACTATCCGGGACAGGGGACTACGAG.

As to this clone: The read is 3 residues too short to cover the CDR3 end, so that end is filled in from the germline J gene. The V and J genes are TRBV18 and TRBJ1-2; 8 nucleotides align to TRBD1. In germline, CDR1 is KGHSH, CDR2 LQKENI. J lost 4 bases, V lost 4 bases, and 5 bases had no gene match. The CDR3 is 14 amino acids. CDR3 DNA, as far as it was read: TGTGCCAGCTCACTATCGACAGGGGTCTATGGC. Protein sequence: CASSLSTGVYG. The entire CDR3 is CASSLSTGVYGYTF.